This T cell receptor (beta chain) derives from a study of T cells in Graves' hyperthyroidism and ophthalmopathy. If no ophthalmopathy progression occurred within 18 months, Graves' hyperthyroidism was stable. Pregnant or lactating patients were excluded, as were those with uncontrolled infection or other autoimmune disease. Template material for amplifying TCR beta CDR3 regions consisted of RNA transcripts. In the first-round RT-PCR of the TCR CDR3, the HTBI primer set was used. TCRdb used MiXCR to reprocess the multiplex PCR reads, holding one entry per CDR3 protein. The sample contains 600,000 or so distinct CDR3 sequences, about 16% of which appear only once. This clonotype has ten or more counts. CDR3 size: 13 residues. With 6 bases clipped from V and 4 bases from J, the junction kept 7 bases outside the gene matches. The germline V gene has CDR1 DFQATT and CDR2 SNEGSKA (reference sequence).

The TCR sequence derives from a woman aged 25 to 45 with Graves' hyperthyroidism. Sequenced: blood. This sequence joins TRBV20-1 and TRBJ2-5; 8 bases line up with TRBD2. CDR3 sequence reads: CSAPMSGRETQYF. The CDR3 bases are TGCAGTGCCCCCATGAGCGGGAGAGAGACCCAGTACTTC.